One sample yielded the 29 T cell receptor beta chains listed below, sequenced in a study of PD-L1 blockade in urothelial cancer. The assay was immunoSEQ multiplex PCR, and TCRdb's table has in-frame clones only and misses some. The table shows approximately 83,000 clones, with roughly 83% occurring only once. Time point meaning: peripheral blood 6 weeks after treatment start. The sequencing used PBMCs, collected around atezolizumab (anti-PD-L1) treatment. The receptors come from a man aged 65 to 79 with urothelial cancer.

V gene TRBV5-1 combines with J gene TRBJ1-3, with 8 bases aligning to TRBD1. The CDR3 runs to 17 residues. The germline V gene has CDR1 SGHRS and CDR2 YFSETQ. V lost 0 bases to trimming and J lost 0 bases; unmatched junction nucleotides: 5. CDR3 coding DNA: TGCGCCAGCAGCTTGGATTTCACAGGGGGCTCTGGAAACACCATATATTTT. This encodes CASSLDFTGGSGNTIYF.

DNA for the CDR3: TGTGCCAGCAGCCCAAAACCCGGACAATCTGTGCTGGATGGCTACACCTTC. Protein sequence: CASSPKPGQSVLDGYTF. The chain carries TRBV4-2 and TRBJ1-2, with D possibly matching TRBD1 (5 bases). Deletions cut 4 bases from V and 6 bases from J, with 24 bases between. Germline V lookup: CDR1 LGHNA, CDR2 YNFKEQ. This CDR3 comprises 17 residues.

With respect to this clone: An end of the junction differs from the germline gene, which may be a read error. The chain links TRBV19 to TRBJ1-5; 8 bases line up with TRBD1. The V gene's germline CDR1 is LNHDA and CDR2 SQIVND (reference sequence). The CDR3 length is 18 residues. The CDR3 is CASRPGRGQGARNQAQHF. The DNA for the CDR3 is TGTGCCAGTAGGCCCGGTCGAGGGCAGGGGGCTAGGAATCAGGCCCAGCATTTT.

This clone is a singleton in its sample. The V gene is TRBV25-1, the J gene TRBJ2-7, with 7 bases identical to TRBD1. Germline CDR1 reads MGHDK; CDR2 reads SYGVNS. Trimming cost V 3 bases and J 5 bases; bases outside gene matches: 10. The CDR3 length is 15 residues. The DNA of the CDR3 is TGTGCCAGCAGTGATCAGCCGACAGGGATACACGAGCAGTACTTC. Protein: CASSDQPTGIHEQYF.

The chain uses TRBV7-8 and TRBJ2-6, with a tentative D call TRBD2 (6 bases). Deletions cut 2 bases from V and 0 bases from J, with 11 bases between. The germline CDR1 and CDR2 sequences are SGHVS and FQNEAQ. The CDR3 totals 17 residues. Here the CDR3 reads CASSLLAGSSGANVLTF. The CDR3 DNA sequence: TGTGCCAGCAGCTTATTGGCCGGGAGCTCTGGGGCCAACGTCCTGACTTTC.

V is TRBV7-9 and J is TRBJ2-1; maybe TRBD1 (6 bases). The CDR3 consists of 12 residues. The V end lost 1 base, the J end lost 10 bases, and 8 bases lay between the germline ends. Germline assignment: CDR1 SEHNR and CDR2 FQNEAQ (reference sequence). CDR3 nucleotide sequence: TGTGCCAGCAGCTTAGATGGACAGGAGCAGTTCTTC. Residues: CASSLDGQEQFF.

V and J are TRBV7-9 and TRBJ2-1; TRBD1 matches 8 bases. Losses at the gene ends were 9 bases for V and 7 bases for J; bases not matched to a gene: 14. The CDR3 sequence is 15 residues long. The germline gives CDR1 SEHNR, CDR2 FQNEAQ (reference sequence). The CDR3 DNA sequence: TGTGCCAGTCGCAGGGGCAGGGGGCTGGGAAATGAGCAGTTCTTC. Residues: CASRRGRGLGNEQFF. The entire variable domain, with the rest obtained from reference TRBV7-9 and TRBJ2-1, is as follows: DTGVSQNPRHKITKRGQNVTFRCDPISEHNRLYWYRQTLGQGPEFLTYFQNEAQLEKSRLLSDRFSAERPKGSFSTLEIQRTEQGDSAMYLCASRRGRGLGNEQFFGPGTRLTVL.

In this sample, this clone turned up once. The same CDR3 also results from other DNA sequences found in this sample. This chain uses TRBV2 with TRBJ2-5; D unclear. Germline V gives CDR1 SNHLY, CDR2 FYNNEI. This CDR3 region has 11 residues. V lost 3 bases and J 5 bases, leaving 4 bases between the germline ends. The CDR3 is CASSDRETQYF. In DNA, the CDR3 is TGTGCCAGCAGTGACCGGGAGACCCAGTACTTC.

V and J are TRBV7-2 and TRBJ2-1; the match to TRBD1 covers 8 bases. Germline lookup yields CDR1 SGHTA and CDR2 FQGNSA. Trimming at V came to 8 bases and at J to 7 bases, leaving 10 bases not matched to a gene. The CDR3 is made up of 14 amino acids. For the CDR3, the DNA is TGTGCCAGCGCAGGGGGCAGGGCAAGGAATGAGCAGTTCTTC. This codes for CASAGGRARNEQFF. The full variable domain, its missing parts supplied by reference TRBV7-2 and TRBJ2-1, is GAGVSQSPSNKVTEKGKDVELRCDPISGHTALYWYRQSLGQGLEFLIYFQGNSAPDKSGLPSDRFSAERTGGSVSTLTIQRTQQEDSAVYLCASAGGRARNEQFFGPGTRLTVL.

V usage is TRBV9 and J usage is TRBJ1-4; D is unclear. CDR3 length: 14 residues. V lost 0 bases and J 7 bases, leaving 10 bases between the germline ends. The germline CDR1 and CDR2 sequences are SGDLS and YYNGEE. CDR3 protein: CASSVDSFGEKLFF. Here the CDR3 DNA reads TGTGCCAGCAGCGTAGACAGCTTTGGTGAAAAACTGTTTTTT.

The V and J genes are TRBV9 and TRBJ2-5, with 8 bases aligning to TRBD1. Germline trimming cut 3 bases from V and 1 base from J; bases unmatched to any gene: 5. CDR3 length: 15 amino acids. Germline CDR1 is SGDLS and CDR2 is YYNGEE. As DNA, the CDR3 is TGTGCCAGCAGCGGGACAGGGTCGCCCCAAGAGACCCAGTACTTC. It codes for CASSGTGSPQETQYF.

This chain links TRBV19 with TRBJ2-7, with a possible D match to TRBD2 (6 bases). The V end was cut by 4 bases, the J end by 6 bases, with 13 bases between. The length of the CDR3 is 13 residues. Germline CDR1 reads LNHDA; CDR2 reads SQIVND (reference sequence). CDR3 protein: CASSKLSGSEQYF. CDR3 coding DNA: TGTGCCAGTAGTAAACTTAGCGGTTCCGAGCAGTACTTC. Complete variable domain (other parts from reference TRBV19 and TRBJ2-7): DGGITQSPKYLFRKEGQNVTLSCEQNLNHDAMYWYRQDPGQGLRLIYYSQIVNDFQKGDIAEGYSVSREKKESFPLTVTSAQKNPTAFYLCASSKLSGSEQYFGPGTRLTVT.

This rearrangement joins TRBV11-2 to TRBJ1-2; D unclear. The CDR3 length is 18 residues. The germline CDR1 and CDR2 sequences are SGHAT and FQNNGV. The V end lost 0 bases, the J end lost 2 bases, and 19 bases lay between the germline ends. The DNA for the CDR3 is TGTGCCAGCAGCTTAGAAGGGAGCGGGGTGGGCAGAAACTATGGCTACACCTTC. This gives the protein CASSLEGSGVGRNYGYTF.

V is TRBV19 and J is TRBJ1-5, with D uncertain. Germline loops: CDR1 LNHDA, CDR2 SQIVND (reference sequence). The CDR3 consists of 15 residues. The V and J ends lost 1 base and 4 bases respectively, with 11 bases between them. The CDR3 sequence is CASSIVSLRNQPQHF. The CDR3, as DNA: TGTGCCAGTAGTATAGTGTCCCTGAGGAATCAGCCCCAGCATTTT.

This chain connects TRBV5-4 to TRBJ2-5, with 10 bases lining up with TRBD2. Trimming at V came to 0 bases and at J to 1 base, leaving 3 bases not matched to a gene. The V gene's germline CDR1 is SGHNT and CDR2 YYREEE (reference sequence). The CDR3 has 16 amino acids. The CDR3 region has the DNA TGTGCCAGCAGCTTGGGGCTAGCGGGGGCCCAAGAGACCCAGTACTTC. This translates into CASSLGLAGAQETQYF.

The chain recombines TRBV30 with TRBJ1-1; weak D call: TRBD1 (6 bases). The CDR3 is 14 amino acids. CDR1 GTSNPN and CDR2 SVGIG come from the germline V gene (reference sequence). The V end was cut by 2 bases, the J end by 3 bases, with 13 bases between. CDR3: CAWSRGGADTEAFF. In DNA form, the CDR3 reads TGTGCCTGGAGTCGGGGGGGGGCGGACACTGAAGCTTTCTTT.

CDR3 sequence reads: CASSADRQGELFF. DNA of the CDR3: TGTGCCAGCAGTGCGGACAGGCAAGGGGAGCTGTTTTTT. This chain connects TRBV6-1 to TRBJ2-2; 7 bases line up with TRBD1. Per germline, CDR1 MNHNS and CDR2 SASEGT. V gave up 4 bases and J gave up 8 bases; unmatched junction bases: 4. The CDR3 consists of 13 residues.

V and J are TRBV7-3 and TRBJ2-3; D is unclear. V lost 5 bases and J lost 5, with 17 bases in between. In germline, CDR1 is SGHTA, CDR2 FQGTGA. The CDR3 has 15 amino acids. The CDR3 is CASSASLGLGDTQYF. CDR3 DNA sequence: TGTGCCAGCAGCGCCTCTTTGGGCCTTGGAGATACGCAGTATTTT.

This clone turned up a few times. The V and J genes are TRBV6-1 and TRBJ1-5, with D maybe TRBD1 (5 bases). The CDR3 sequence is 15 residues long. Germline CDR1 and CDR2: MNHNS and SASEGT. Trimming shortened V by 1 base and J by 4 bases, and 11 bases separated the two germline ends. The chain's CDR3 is CASSEDWTTNQPQHF. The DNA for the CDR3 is TGTGCCAGCAGTGAAGATTGGACAACAAATCAGCCCCAGCATTTT.

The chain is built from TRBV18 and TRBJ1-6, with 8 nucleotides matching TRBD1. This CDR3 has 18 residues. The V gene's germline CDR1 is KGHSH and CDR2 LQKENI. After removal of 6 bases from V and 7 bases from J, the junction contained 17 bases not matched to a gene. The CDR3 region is CASSQNVQGDGGNSPLHF. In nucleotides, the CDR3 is TGTGCCAGCTCTCAAAACGTACAGGGGGACGGAGGAAATTCACCCCTCCACTTT.

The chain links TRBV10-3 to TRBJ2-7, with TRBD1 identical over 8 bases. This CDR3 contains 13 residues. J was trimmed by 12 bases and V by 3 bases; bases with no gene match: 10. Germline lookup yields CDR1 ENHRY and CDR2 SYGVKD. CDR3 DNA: TGTGCCATCAGTGAAACAGGGGGAAAAGAAATGTACTTC. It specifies CAISETGGKEMYF.

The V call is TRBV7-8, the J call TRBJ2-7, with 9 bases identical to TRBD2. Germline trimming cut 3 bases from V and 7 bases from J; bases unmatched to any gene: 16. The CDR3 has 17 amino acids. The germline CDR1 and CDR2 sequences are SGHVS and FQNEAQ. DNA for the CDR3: TGTGCCAGCAGCTTTTCGACCGGGACTAGCAGACCCGAGGAGCAGTACTTC. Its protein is CASSFSTGTSRPEEQYF.

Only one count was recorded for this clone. CDR3 loop: CASSSAPRGSYEQYF. In nucleotides, the CDR3 is TGTGCCAGCAGCTCAGCCCCCAGGGGGTCCTACGAGCAGTACTTC. The genes are TRBV7-9 and TRBJ2-7; 7 nucleotides match TRBD1. CDR1 is SEHNR, CDR2 FQNEAQ, per germline (reference sequence). The trim removed 4 bases at V and 1 base at J, leaving 7 bases unmatched. CDR3 length: 15 residues.

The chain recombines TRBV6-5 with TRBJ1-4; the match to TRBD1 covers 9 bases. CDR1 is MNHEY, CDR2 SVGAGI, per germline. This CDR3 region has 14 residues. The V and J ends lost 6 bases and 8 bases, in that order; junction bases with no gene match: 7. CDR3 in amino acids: CASSTGGIGEKLFF. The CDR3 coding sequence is TGTGCCAGCAGCACAGGGGGCATAGGGGAAAAACTGTTTTTT.

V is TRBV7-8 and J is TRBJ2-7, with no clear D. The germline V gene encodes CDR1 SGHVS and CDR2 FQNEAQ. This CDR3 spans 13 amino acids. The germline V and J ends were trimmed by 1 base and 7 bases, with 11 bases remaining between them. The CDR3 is CASSLEVAGEQYF. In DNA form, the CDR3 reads TGTGCCAGCAGCTTAGAAGTCGCCGGGGAGCAGTACTTC.

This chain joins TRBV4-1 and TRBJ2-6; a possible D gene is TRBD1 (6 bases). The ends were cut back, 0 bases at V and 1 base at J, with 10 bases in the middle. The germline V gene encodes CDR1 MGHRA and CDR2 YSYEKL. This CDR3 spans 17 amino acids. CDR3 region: CASSQDLGASGANVLTF. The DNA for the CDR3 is TGCGCCAGCAGCCAAGATCTGGGGGCTTCTGGGGCCAACGTCCTGACTTTC.

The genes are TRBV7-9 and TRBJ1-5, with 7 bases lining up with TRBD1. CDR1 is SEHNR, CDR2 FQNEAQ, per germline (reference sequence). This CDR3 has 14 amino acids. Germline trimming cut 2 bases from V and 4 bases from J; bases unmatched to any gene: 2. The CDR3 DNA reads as TGTGCCAGCAGCTTATCGACAGGGAATCAGCCCCAGCATTTT. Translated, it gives CASSLSTGNQPQHF.

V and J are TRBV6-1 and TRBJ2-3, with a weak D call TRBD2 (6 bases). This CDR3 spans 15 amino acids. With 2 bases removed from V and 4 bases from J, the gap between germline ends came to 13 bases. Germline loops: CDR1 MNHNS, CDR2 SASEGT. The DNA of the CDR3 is TGTGCCAGCAGTGAACCGGGAGTCCGTCCAGATACGCAGTATTTT. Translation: CASSEPGVRPDTQYF.

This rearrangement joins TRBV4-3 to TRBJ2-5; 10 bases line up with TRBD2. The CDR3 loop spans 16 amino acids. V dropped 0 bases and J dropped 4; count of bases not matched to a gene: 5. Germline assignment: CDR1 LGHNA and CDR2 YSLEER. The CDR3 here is CASSQDRLAGVETQYF. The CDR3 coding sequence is TGCGCCAGCAGCCAAGATCGGCTAGCGGGAGTAGAGACCCAGTACTTC.